Following are 21 T cell receptor beta chains from one sample sequenced in a study of T cells after yellow fever vaccination. Each CDR3 protein is one row after TCRdb ran MiXCR on the 5' RACE reads. The sample contains roughly 260,000 distinct CDR3 sequences, around 13% of which appear only once. The sequencing here drew on CD4+ T cells sorted from PBMCs, taken 45 days after the yellow fever booster vaccination. These receptors were collected from a man aged 30-40 years who received the YFV17D yellow fever vaccine.

This clonotype was found a few times. The gene calls are TRBV4-3 and TRBJ2-3; D remains unclear. The length of the CDR3 is 14 residues. Germline CDR1 LGHNA, CDR2 YSLEER. Trimming took 0 bases from V and 4 from J, leaving 8 bases between them. CDR3 DNA: TGCGCCAGCAGCCAAGACGCCCGTGCAGATACGCAGTATTTT. The encoded protein is CASSQDARADTQYF.

This clonotype was detected only a few times. The chain carries TRBV23-1 and TRBJ2-3; TRBD1 is a possible D gene (6 bases). TRBV23-1 is classed as an ORF, of uncertain function. CDR3 length equals 16 residues. V shed 3 bases and J shed 2 bases, with 15 bases lying between them. CDR3 bases: TGCGCCAGCAGTCATCGGGAAGGGGGAGACACAGATACGCAGTATTTT. Translated: CASSHREGGDTDTQYF.

The chain employs TRBV4-3 and TRBJ2-3; 13 bases agree with TRBD2. The trim removed 3 bases at V and 6 bases at J, leaving 15 bases unmatched. The CDR3 covers 19 residues. CDR1 is LGHNA, CDR2 YSLEER, per germline. CDR3 DNA: TGCGCCAGCAGCCATCACTTTCGATCGACTAGCGGGAGGAGCGATACGCAGTATTTT. Amino acids: CASSHHFRSTSGRSDTQYF.

The rearrangement uses TRBV20-1 and TRBJ2-5, with D uncertain. The germline CDR1 and CDR2 sequences are DFQATT and SNEGSKA (reference sequence). The V gene lost 0 bases and the J gene lost 9 bases, with 8 bases spanning the gap. The CDR3 extends over 11 amino acids. The CDR3 region is CSARDATAQYF. CDR3 DNA sequence: TGCAGTGCTAGAGATGCCACAGCCCAGTACTTC.

This clonotype was detected only a few times. The chain carries TRBV7-3 and TRBJ2-3, with D perhaps matching TRBD1 or TRBD2 (7 bases each). This CDR3 spans 14 amino acids. Germline V gene data show CDR1 as SGHTA and CDR2 as FQGTGA. V gave up 5 bases and J gave up 3 bases, with 12 bases separating them. The CDR3 reads CASSPGGETDTQYF. CDR3 nucleotides: TGTGCCAGCAGCCCAGGGGGGGAGACAGATACGCAGTATTTT.

The rearrangement joins TRBV20-1 to TRBJ2-3; D gene ambiguous. Trimming left V 5 bases short and J 0 bases short, with 6 bases between. The germline V gene has CDR1 DFQATT and CDR2 SNEGSKA (reference sequence). The CDR3 contains 12 residues. The CDR3 DNA follows: TGCAGTGCTCAAGTTAGCACAGATACGCAGTATTTT. Translated, it gives CSAQVSTDTQYF.

The rearrangement joins TRBV24-1 to TRBJ2-1; D uncertain. The CDR3 is made up of 15 amino acids. V was shortened by 5 bases and J by 0 bases, with 10 bases between the two germline ends. Germline V gene lookup returns CDR1 KGHDR and CDR2 SFDVKD. Here the CDR3 DNA reads TGTGCCACCAGTGTGGTGTCCTCCTCCTACAATGAGCAGTTCTTC. Protein product: CATSVVSSSYNEQFF.

The chain joins TRBV14 to TRBJ2-7, with D perhaps matching TRBD2 (6 bases). V was trimmed by 1 base and J by 0 bases, leaving 10 bases between them. Germline values: CDR1 SGHDN, CDR2 FVKESK. The CDR3 length is 15 residues. CDR3 nucleotide sequence: TGTGCCAGCAGCCAAGTTGGAGGGAGCTCCTACGAGCAGTACTTC. The encoded protein is CASSQVGGSSYEQYF. Complete variable domain (other parts from reference TRBV14 and TRBJ2-7): EAGVTQFPSHSVIEKGQTVTLRCDPISGHDNLYWYRRVMGKEIKFLLHFVKESKQDESGMPNNRFLAERTGGTYSTLKVQPAELEDSGVYFCASSQVGGSSYEQYFGPGTRLTVT.

The J gene is TRBJ2-1, the V gene TRBV7-2; TRBD2 matches at 13 bases. The V gene's germline CDR1 is SGHTA and CDR2 FQGNSA. The junction had 8 bases not matched to a gene; V was cut back by 5 bases and J by 10 bases. CDR3 length: 15 amino acids. The CDR3 sequence is CASSTGLAGIGEQFF. CDR3 nucleotides: TGTGCCAGCAGCACGGGACTAGCGGGAATTGGCGAGCAGTTCTTC.

V and J are TRBV24-1 and TRBJ1-1; D unclear. Looked up from germline, CDR1 is KGHDR and CDR2 is SFDVKD. V gave up 6 bases and J gave up 3 bases, with 10 bases separating them. The CDR3 length is 13 residues. DNA of the CDR3: TGTGCCACCAGTCGTACGGGATACACTGAAGCTTTCTTT. It codes for CATSRTGYTEAFF.

This clonotype was counted a few times. The chain combines TRBV20-1 with TRBJ2-3; 9 nucleotides align to TRBD1. Germline CDR1 reads DFQATT; CDR2 reads SNEGSKA (reference sequence). This CDR3 region has 16 residues. V gave up 0 bases and J gave up 4 bases; unmatched junction bases: 8. The CDR3 coding sequence is TGCAGTGCTAGAGATCCGGGAGGACAGGGGTCAGATACGCAGTATTTT. Its translation is CSARDPGGQGSDTQYF.

The sample holds a few counts of this clonotype. J is TRBJ1-2 and V is TRBV7-2, with 8 bases matching TRBD1. The CDR3 is made up of 12 amino acids. Trimming removed 5 bases from V and 8 bases from J; junction bases left unmatched: 4. In germline, CDR1 is SGHTA, CDR2 FQGNSA. The CDR3 loop is CASSTAGGGYTF. The CDR3 nucleotides are TGTGCCAGCAGCACCGCAGGGGGCGGCTACACCTTC.

This clonotype was recorded a few times. The CDR3 here is CATARTSGNTEQFF. CDR3 sequence (DNA): TGTGCCACCGCACGGACTAGCGGTAACACTGAGCAGTTCTTC. The chain has TRBV9 and TRBJ2-1; 10 bases fit TRBD2. The CDR3 has 14 amino acids. Germline CDR1 SGDLS, CDR2 YYNGEE. Unmatched junction bases numbered 12, after V lost 9 bases and J lost 9 bases.

This clonotype was seen a handful of times. The rearrangement joins TRBV29-1 to TRBJ2-7; 7 positions match TRBD2. This CDR3 region has 15 residues. V dropped 5 bases and J dropped 4; count of bases not matched to a gene: 14. Germline V gene lookup returns CDR1 SQVTM and CDR2 ANQGSEA. The CDR3 nucleotides read TGCAGCGTTACCTCTAGCGGTAGTCTAGGATACGAGCAGTACTTC. This sequence encodes CSVTSSGSLGYEQYF.

The V and J genes are TRBV11-2 and TRBJ2-6, with 10 nucleotides matching TRBD2. CDR1 SGHAT and CDR2 FQNNGV come from the germline V gene. The V and J ends lost 6 bases and 1 base, in that order; junction bases with no gene match: 9. CDR3 length: 18 residues. For the CDR3, the DNA is TGTGCCAGCAGTATACGACTAGCGGGTTTGTCTGGGGCCAACGTCCTGACTTTC. Protein sequence: CASSIRLAGLSGANVLTF.

This clonotype appeared a few times. The V gene is TRBV12-3 or TRBV12-4, the J gene TRBJ2-3; 9 bases are a match to TRBD2. V lost 7 bases and J lost 1; bases outside the gene matches: 6. The CDR3 covers 15 residues. This CDR3 is CASTIGGRGTDTQYF. CDR3 in DNA: TGTGCCAGCACCATCGGCGGGAGGGGCACAGATACGCAGTATTTT.

This clonotype has more than one count but fewer than ten. V and J are TRBV12-3 or TRBV12-4 and TRBJ1-2, with 7 bases matching TRBD1. The CDR3 is 13 residues long. The V gene end was trimmed by 7 bases and the J gene end by 12 bases; junction bases not matched to a gene: 14. Here the CDR3 reads CASNPRQGSKDTF. The CDR3 DNA reads as TGTGCCAGCAACCCGAGACAGGGTAGTAAGGACACCTTC.

This clonotype was seen more than once but under ten times. In nucleotides, the CDR3 is TGTGCCAGCAGCCCCGGGACAGCAGATACGCAGTATTTT. It encodes CASSPGTADTQYF. This sequence joins TRBV5-6 and TRBJ2-3; the match to TRBD1 covers 7 bases. Losses at the gene ends were 4 bases for V and 4 bases for J; bases not matched to a gene: 3. Germline V gene data show CDR1 as SGHDT and CDR2 as YYEEEE. This CDR3 region has 13 residues.

The genes are TRBV4-1 and TRBJ2-7, with 7 bases matching TRBD2. Trimming removed 1 base from V and 2 bases from J; junction bases left unmatched: 2. The germline gives CDR1 MGHRA, CDR2 YSYEKL. This CDR3 has 14 amino acids. The CDR3 spells CASSQGSGTYEQYF. CDR3 bases: TGCGCCAGCAGCCAAGGAAGCGGGACCTACGAGCAGTACTTC.

This clonotype came up a few times. Written as DNA, the CDR3 is TGCAGCGTTGAGCGGCGATATAATGAGCAGTTCTTC. Amino acids: CSVERRYNEQFF. V and J are TRBV29-1 and TRBJ2-1; no clear D gene. The CDR3 runs to 12 residues. Per the germline V gene, CDR1 is SQVTM and CDR2 is ANQGSEA. V lost 3 bases and J lost 7, with 10 bases in between.

The CDR3 DNA reads as TGTGCCAGCAGCTTGTCGTACAGCCAAGGTACAGATACGCAGTATTTT. It yields the protein CASSLSYSQGTDTQYF. The chain combines TRBV5-5 with TRBJ2-3; D unclear. The germline gives CDR1 SGHKS, CDR2 YYEKEE (reference sequence). The CDR3 spans 16 residues. The V end lost 1 base, the J end lost 3 bases, and 15 bases lay between the germline ends.